This record concerns one TCR beta chain sequence. This clonotype was seen many times. Its target antigen remains unknown. Base-call qualities are not available, and no considerably larger clone is one nucleotide away. The sample comes from a study of regulatory T cells in long-lasting Graves disease (dated by TCRdb to about 2021). General notes on the study: Patients with newly diagnosed Graves' disease had been on antithyroid drugs for under 3 months. Patients with persistent Graves' disease were compared with patients with newly diagnosed Graves' disease using TCR sequencing and RNA sequencing of peripheral blood. TCR sequencing covered 13 persistent and approximately 20 newly diagnosed Graves' disease patients, some 33 samples in total. The study was registered as a clinical trial and conducted in China.

The time point tag for this specimen amounts to: newly diagnosed GD, antithyroid drugs for less than 3 months. RNA was extracted from PBMCs in TRIzol for both TCR sequencing and RNA sequencing. Graves' disease was diagnosed according to American Thyroid Association guidelines. Patients for the study were recruited at an endocrinology department in Xi'an, China. Each patient gave 8.5 to 9.5 milliliters of peripheral blood, collected in an EDTA anticoagulant tube. PBMCs were isolated by Ficoll Paque Plus density gradient separation without further T cell sorting. An Agilent 2100 Bioanalyzer and agarose gel were used to check RNA quality, while a NanoDrop 2000 measured RNA concentration. In the germline V gene, CDR1 corresponds to SGHAT and CDR2 to FQNNGV. Ends trimmed: V by 1 base, J by 10 bases; bases unmatched to a gene: 6. From cysteine to phenylalanine, the CDR3 is 15 amino acids long. Just the 45-base CDR3 DNA is kept, in frame starting at base 1.

Libraries were made using multiplex PCR. The reads were generated on an Illumina HiSeq 4000. iRepertoire HTBI primers and Arm-PCR amplification of CDR3 regions were used to construct TCR beta libraries. Before sequencing, the PCR products underwent gel purification. As for the original processing: Gene usage analysis of CDR3 amino acid clonotypes relied on the roughly 60 TRBV and 12 to 15 TRBJ segments identified across samples. COPE and FqMerger were used to merge the filtered high-quality paired reads into contigs. BLAST was used to align contigs to IMGT TRBV, TRBD and TRBJ reference genes, with CDR3 defined following IMGT. Any clonotype with a frequency above 0.1% was classified as a highly expanded clone. Shannon entropy served as the measure of repertoire diversity, while the Gini coefficient captured V-J evenness. Clonotypes shared by more than one individual were considered public. TCRdb itself trimmed the public reads at Q25 with fastp, ran MiXCR and retained productive beta chains. Every distinct CDR3 protein forms one entry, paired with its most common genes and DNA. TCRdb, rather than the study authors, made the V and J calls. The sample table contains roughly 250,000 distinct CDR3 sequences; only one count was recorded for 18% of them. Around 15% of the sample is taken by the ten largest.

The paper as a whole reports these results and caveats: TRBV28, TRBJ1-2 and TRBJ2-5 were preferentially used in persistent disease, while TRBV20-1 and TRBJ2-1 were favored in newly diagnosed disease. Sequencing and analysis were limited to the TCR beta chain. Peripheral blood alone was examined, since thyroid tissue, which constituted the primary lesion, could not be accessed. The authors noted that the small sample size was a limitation that may lower accuracy. A larger number of public clonotypes was shared among persistent patients (approximately 3,000) than among newly diagnosed patients (roughly 930). Compared with newly diagnosed patients, persistent Graves' disease patients had lower TCR Shannon entropy and fewer highly expanded clones, which suggests clonal expansion.

The same sample was also studied in work on T cells in Graves' hyperthyroidism and ophthalmopathy. The other study reports the following: Stable Graves' hyperthyroidism was defined as the absence of progression to ophthalmopathy over 18 months of follow-up. Hyperthyroidism patients were newly diagnosed, with disease duration under 2 months, and aged 18 to 65 years. Any patient with an uncontrolled infection, another autoimmune disease, pregnancy or lactation was excluded. Diagnoses were established on the basis of clinical symptoms, serum thyroxine and TRAb, thyroid ultrasound, and orbital computed tomography. A first-round RT-PCR of the TCR CDR3 used the HTBI primer set with the Qiagen OneStep RT-PCR kit. Blood samples also contained most of the expanded thyroid clonotypes (frequency above 0.001), which suggests that blood repertoires may reflect thyroid immune responses. A 13 V-J signature model separated ophthalmopathy from stable hyperthyroidism, with 87.88% sensitivity and about 81% specificity in cross-validation and 80%/75% in testing. In validation, the model predicted progression to ophthalmopathy a median of about 6.8 months before onset, with roughly 71% sensitivity and roughly 77% specificity. To identify distinguishing TCR V-J signatures, a discovery cohort of some 99 patients was used, comprising some 43 with Graves' ophthalmopathy and roughly 60 with stable Graves' hyperthyroidism. An independent validation cohort of 18 to 20 hyperthyroidism patients and more than 15 patients who later progressed to ophthalmopathy tested prospective prediction of ophthalmopathy. The 100 discovery patients were randomly split 7:3 into training and test sets. In addition, the study compared T-cell repertoires in thyroid tissue and in blood from roughly 6 Graves' hyperthyroidism patients. Following sampling, methimazole starting at 30 mg daily was given to hyperthyroidism patients, and high-dose intravenous methylprednisolone was given to ophthalmopathy patients. Libraries were constructed in a second round of multiplex PCR, after which size selection and purification were performed. Libraries were sequenced paired-end with 100 bp reads on an Illumina HiSeq2000. SOAPnuke was used to process the raw data, throwing out any read that contained adapters or uncalled bases, had a mean Phred below 15, or lacked an exact constant-primer or identifier match. High-quality paired reads were merged using COPE v1.2.5, and each unique nucleotide sequence was defined as a clonotype. MiTCR v1.1 was used to align clonotypes to the IMGT TRBV, TRBD and TRBJ reference segments. The analysis included only V-J combinations with a frequency above 0.0001, which together covered approximately 99% of the repertoires. The TCS score was defined as F50 (clonal expansion) divided by E x V (chaos), with BLOSUM62-based TCRdist calculated between CDR3 peptides within each V-J. Welch's t-statistics and random forest reduced 450 to 600 V-J features to 13, which were used in a naive Bayes classifier (R e1071). No statistical method was used to fix the sample size in advance, and group allocation was not hidden from the investigators. According to the paper, TCR Vbeta CDR3 sequencing was carried out on some 130 peripheral blood samples, which came from some 41 ophthalmopathy, around 75 hyperthyroidism and approximately 17 progressor patients.

This sequence uses TRBV11-2 and TRBJ2-2; the central 10 bases match TRBD1. This TCR came from a woman aged 30 to 39 with Graves disease. Donor details come from another sample of the same person, matched by shared clones. Sequences were derived from peripheral blood mononuclear cells (PBMCs), sampled at new diagnosis, from a patient treated with antithyroid drugs. The nucleotide sequence is given as TGTGCCAGCAGCTTAGTTCGGGACAGGGGCGCGGAGCTGTTTTTT. This translates into CASSLVRDRGAELFF.